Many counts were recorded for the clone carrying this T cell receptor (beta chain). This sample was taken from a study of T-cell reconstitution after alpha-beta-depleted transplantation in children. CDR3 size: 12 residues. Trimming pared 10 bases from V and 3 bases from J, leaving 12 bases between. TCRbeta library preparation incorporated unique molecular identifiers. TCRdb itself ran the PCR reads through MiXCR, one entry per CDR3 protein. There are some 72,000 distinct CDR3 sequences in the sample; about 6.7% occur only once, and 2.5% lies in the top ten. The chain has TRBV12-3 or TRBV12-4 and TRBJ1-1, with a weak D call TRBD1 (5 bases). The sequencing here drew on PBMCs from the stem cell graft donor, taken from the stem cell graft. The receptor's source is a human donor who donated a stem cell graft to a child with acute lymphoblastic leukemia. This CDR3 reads CATTIRDTEAFF. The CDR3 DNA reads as TGTGCCACCACGATCAGGGACACTGAAGCTTTCTTT.